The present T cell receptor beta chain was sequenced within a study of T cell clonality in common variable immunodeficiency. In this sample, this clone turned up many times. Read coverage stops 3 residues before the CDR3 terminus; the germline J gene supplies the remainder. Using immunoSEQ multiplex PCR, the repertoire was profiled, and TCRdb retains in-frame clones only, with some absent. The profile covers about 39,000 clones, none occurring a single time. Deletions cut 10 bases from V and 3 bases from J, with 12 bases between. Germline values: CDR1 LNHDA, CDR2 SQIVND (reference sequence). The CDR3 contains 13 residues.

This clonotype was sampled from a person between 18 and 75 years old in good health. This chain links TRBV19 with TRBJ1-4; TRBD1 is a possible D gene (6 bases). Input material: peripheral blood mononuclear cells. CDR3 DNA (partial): TGTGCCACCTCAGGGGTGGCTAATGAAAAA. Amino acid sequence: CATSGVANEK. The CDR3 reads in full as CATSGVANEKLFF.